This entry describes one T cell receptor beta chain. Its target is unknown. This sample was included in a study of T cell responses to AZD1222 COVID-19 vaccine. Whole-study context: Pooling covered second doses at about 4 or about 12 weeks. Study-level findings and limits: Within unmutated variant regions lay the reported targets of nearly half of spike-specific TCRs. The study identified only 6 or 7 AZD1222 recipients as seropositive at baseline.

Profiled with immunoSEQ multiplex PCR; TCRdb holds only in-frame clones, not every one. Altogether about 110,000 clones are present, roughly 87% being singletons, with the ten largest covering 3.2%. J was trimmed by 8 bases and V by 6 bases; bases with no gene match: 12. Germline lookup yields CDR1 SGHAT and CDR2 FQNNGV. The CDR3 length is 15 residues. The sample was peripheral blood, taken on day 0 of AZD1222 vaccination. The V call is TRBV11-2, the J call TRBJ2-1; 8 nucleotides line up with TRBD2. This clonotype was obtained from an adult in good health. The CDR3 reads CASRSIREGQDEQFF. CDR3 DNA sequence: TGTGCCAGCAGATCCATCCGGGAGGGCCAAGATGAGCAGTTCTTC.